Each of the 10 T cell receptor beta chains below was sequenced from the same sample in a study of blood T cell repertoires in COVID-19. TCRdb's copy holds only in-frame clones and misses some; the assay was immunoSEQ multiplex PCR. This table has around 150,000 clones, over 65% appearing once. Sequencing used peripheral blood. The origin of the receptors is a man in his 60s with acute or convalescent COVID-19.

V usage is TRBV24-1 and J usage is TRBJ1-5, with D unclear. The CDR3 has 15 residues. CDR1 and CDR2 from the germline V gene are KGHDR and SFDVKD. Trimming removed 2 bases from V and 0 bases from J, with 7 bases in between. Written as DNA, the CDR3 is TGTGCCACCAGTGATTCGCAGTATAGCAATCAGCCCCAGCATTTT. Translating gives CATSDSQYSNQPQHF.

The V call is TRBV30, the J call TRBJ1-1, with D possibly matching TRBD1 (6 bases). CDR1 and CDR2 from the germline V gene are GTSNPN and SVGIG (reference sequence). This CDR3 is 13 amino acids long. V was cut by 7 bases and J by 1 base, with 13 bases left in between. The CDR3, as DNA: TGTGCCTCAGGGGAAAGGAGGAACACTGAAGCTTTCTTT. This gives the protein CASGERRNTEAFF.

The chain joins TRBV9 to TRBJ2-5, with 8 bases fitting TRBD2. The CDR3 totals 17 residues. The germline V gene encodes CDR1 SGDLS and CDR2 YYNGEE. The ends lost 3 bases at V and 4 bases at J; junction bases unmatched: 14. CDR3 residues: CASSDGGSGGSGETQYF. CDR3 nucleotide sequence: TGTGCCAGCAGCGACGGAGGGAGCGGGGGCTCGGGAGAGACCCAGTACTTC.

The chain combines TRBV25-1 with TRBJ2-5; D is unresolved. The CDR3 loop spans 13 amino acids. CDR1 and CDR2 from the germline V gene are MGHDK and SYGVNS. The V gene lost 3 bases and the J gene lost 4 bases, with 9 bases spanning the gap. CDR3 bases: TGTGCCAGCAGTGAGTGGGCGCGAGAGACCCAGTACTTC. This sequence encodes CASSEWARETQYF.

The chain links TRBV6-5 to TRBJ1-1; D is possibly TRBD1 (5 bases). Germline V gives CDR1 MNHEY, CDR2 SVGAGI. V was cut by 7 bases and J by 4 bases, with 16 bases left in between. This CDR3 has 14 amino acids. The chain's CDR3 is CASTLGDSSTEAFF. The CDR3 DNA follows: TGTGCCAGCACCTTAGGAGACAGTTCCACTGAAGCTTTCTTT.

The V call is TRBV4-1, the J call TRBJ1-6, with D maybe TRBD1 (6 bases). This CDR3 has 20 amino acids. CDR1 is MGHRA and CDR2 is YSYEKL in the germline V gene. Trimming cost V 1 base and J 7 bases, with 26 bases left between them. CDR3 residues: CASSQGFISYLIGQNSPLHF. CDR3 bases: TGCGCCAGCAGCCAAGGATTTATCTCGTATCTCATCGGACAGAATTCACCCCTCCACTTT.

The chain recombines TRBV6-1 with TRBJ2-7, with TRBD2 as a possible D gene (5 bases). Per germline, CDR1 MNHNS and CDR2 SASEGT. CDR3 length: 14 residues. Between the trimmed V and J ends, which lost 3 bases and 2 bases, there was a span of 11 bases. CDR3 DNA: TGTGCCAGCAGTGACGGGCGGGCTCCCTACGAGCAGTACTTC. This codes for CASSDGRAPYEQYF.

This clone was seen a handful of times. This chain joins TRBV12-3 or TRBV12-4 and TRBJ1-2; no reliable D call. The length of the CDR3 is 13 residues. Trimming took 5 bases from V and 4 from J, leaving 11 bases between them. The CDR3 region has the DNA TGTGCCAGCAGTCCCGGGAGTGCCTATGGCTACACCTTC. Translation: CASSPGSAYGYTF.

This chain connects TRBV10-3 to TRBJ2-3, with a tentative D call TRBD1 (7 bases). V was clipped by 5 bases and J by 5 bases, with 20 bases between them. This CDR3 region has 16 residues. Germline V CDR1 and CDR2: ENHRY, SYGVKD. The CDR3, as DNA: TGTGCCATCAGTATGGAGGGGGCGATAGGGGGAGATACGCAGTATTTT. Translation gives CAISMEGAIGGDTQYF.

This clone was recorded only once. This sequence joins TRBV7-9 and TRBJ1-1; no clear D gene. The CDR3 contains 15 residues. Germline V CDR1 and CDR2: SEHNR, FQNEAQ (reference sequence). Between the trimmed V and J ends, which lost 1 base and 4 bases, there was a span of 13 bases. In nucleotides, the CDR3 is TGTGCCAGCAGCTTAGTTCCGGGTGAGGGCACTGAAGCTTTCTTT. Its translation: CASSLVPGEGTEAFF.